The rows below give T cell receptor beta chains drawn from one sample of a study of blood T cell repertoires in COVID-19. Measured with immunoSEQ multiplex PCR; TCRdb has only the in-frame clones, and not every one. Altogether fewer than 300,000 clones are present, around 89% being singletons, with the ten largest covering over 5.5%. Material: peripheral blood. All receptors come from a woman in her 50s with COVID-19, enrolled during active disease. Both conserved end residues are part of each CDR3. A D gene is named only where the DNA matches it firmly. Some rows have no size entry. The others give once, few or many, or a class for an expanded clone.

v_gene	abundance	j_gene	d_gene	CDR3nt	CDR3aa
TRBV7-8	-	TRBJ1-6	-	TGTGCCAGCAGCTTAGAGGGGTTGGGGAATTCACCCCTCCACTTT	CASSLEGLGNSPLHF
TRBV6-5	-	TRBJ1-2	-	TGTGCCAGCAGCCGTTCGACGGGGGGATACTATGGCTACACCTTC	CASSRSTGGYYGYTF
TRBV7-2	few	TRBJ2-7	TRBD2	TGTGCCAGCAGCTTAATCACTAGCGGGAGCAGCTCCTACGAGCAGTACTTC	CASSLITSGSSSYEQYF
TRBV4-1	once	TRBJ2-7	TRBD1	TGCGCCAGCAGCCAAGGGGACAGGGCTTACGAGCAGTACTTC	CASSQGDRAYEQYF
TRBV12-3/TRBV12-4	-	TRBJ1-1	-	TGTGCCAGCAGTTTTGGGCAGAACACTGAAGCTTTCTTT	CASSFGQNTEAFF
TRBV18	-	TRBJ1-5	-	TGTGCCAGCTCACCACCGGGTTTGGCGGCAGGGAGCAATCAGCCCCAGCATTTT	CASSPPGLAAGSNQPQHF
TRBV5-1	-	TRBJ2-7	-	TGCGCCAGCAGCTTGGACGGAGTGCCCTACGAGCAGTACTTC	CASSLDGVPYEQYF
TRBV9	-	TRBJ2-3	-	TGTGCCAGCAGCGTAGATTATATGACAGATACGCAGTATTTT	CASSVDYMTDTQYF
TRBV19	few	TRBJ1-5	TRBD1	TGTGCCAGTAGTACTGCGACAGGGGCGGACTTAGGGAATCAGCCCCAGCATTTT	CASSTATGADLGNQPQHF
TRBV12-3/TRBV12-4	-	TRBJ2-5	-	TGTGCCAGCAGTCAGGACAGATACGGGGCCCAGTACTTC	CASSQDRYGAQYF
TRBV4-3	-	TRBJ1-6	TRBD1	TGCGCCAGCAGCCGGACAGGGGGCGGATCACCCCTCCACTTT	CASSRTGGGSPLHF
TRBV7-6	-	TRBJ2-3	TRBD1	TGTGCCAGCAGCAGTACCGGGACAGTAGTAGATACGCAGTATTTT	CASSSTGTVVDTQYF
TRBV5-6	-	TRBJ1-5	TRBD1	TGTGCCAGCAGCTTAAGCGGCAGGGGGCAACAGCCCCAGCATTTT	CASSLSGRGQQPQHF
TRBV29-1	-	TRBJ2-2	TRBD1	TGCAGCGTTGACAGGGGACAGGGGTCGAACACCGGGGAGCTGTTTTTT	CSVDRGQGSNTGELFF
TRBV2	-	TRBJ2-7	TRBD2	TGTGCCAGCAGTTCCGGGACTAAGCACTACGAGCAGTACTTC	CASSSGTKHYEQYF
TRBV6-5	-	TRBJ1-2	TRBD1	TGTGCCAGCCTTGTGGGACAGCTTAATCTAAACGGCTACACCTTC	CASLVGQLNLNGYTF
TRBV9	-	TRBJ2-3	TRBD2	TGTGCCAGCAGCCCGGGGACTAGCGGCATCACAGATACGCAGTATTTT	CASSPGTSGITDTQYF
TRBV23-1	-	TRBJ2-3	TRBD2	TGCGCCAGCAGTCAAAGCGGGAACGCAGATACGCAGTATTTT	CASSQSGNADTQYF
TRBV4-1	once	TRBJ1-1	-	TGCGCCAGCAGCCGGCAGACAGATGAAGCTTTCTTT	CASSRQTDEAFF
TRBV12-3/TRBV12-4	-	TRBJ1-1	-	TGTGCCAGCAGCCTCGAATCCAGGGTTGAAGCTTTCTTT	CASSLESRVEAFF
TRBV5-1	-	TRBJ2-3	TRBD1	TGCGCCAGCAGCATAGACAGGGAAACAGATACGCAGTATTTT	CASSIDRETDTQYF
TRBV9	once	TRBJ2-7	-	TGTGCCAGCAGCGCGACAGAGTACGAGCAGTACTTC	CASSATEYEQYF
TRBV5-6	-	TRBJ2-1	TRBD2	TGTGCCAGCAGCTTGAGGCTAGCGGGGGCCTGGTCGGCGCAGTTCTTC	CASSLRLAGAWSAQFF
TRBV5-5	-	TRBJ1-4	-	TGTGCCAGCAGCTTTACGGGGAGGAATGAAAAACTGTTTTTT	CASSFTGRNEKLFF
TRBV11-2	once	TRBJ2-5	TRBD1	TGTGCCAGCAGCAGGGACAGGGGAAGTGGGCAAGAGACCCAGTACTTC	CASSRDRGSGQETQYF
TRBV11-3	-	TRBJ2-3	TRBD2	TGTGCCAGCAGCTGGGGGACTAGCGGGGTTTCTACGCAGTATTTT	CASSWGTSGVSTQYF
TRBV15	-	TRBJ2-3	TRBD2	TGTGCCACCAGCAATCAAGCGGGAGGGTTTCCGGATACGCAGTATTTT	CATSNQAGGFPDTQYF